The 18 T cell receptor beta chains presented below share a single source sample, sequenced in a study of T cell repertoires in cytomegalovirus infection. TCRdb itself ran the reads through MiXCR, one entry per CDR3 protein. The sample lists around 250,000 distinct CDR3 sequences; approximately 17% were seen once. Source material: CD8+ T cells from PBMCs. Receptors were obtained from a human donor in good health (CMV status not recorded). Some clones in this sample may be carry-over from other donors' samples.

Only a few counts were recorded for this clonotype. V gene TRBV19 combines with J gene TRBJ2-1; D gene unclear. Germline V gene data show CDR1 as LNHDA and CDR2 as SQIVND (reference sequence). The CDR3 is 15 amino acids. V lost 4 bases to trimming and J lost 3 bases, with 13 bases between them. The CDR3 DNA reads TGTGCCAGTAGTACCCGGCCCGTACTCTACAATGAGCAGTTCTTC. This gives the protein CASSTRPVLYNEQFF.

This clonotype was seen once. The chain links TRBV10-3 to TRBJ2-7; D is unresolved. With 4 bases removed from V and 7 bases from J, the gap between germline ends came to 17 bases. This CDR3 has 14 residues. CDR1 and CDR2 (germline): ENHRY, SYGVKD. CDR3 sequence: CAISVAAPLGEQYF. The CDR3 DNA reads as TGTGCCATCAGTGTTGCGGCCCCCTTAGGGGAGCAGTACTTC.

About this clonotype itself: This may be a read error, as it is one base from a much larger clone. The chain is built from TRBV6-1 and TRBJ1-2; D possibly corresponds to TRBD1 (5 bases). The CDR3 spans 17 residues. Germline V gene lookup returns CDR1 MNHNS and CDR2 SASEGT. Deletions cut 2 bases from V and 0 bases from J, with 16 bases between. The CDR3 protein is CASSERDDGGTNYGYTF. The DNA for the CDR3 is TGTGCCAGCAGTGAACGGGACGATGGGGGAACTAACTATGGCTACACCTTC.

This clonotype was recorded a few times. J is TRBJ1-1 and V is TRBV6-2 or TRBV6-3, with 11 positions matching TRBD1. The CDR3 spans 14 residues. Germline V CDR1 and CDR2: MNHEY, SVGEGT. After removal of 6 bases from V and 6 bases from J, the junction contained 6 bases not matched to a gene. The CDR3 nucleotides are TGTGCCAGCAGCAGGGACAGGGGGGTACCTGAAGCTTTCTTT. It yields the protein CASSRDRGVPEAFF.

This chain connects TRBV25-1 to TRBJ2-7, with D tentatively TRBD1 (5 bases). The CDR3 is 13 residues long. Germline-derived CDR1 and CDR2 are MGHDK and SYGVNS. V was pared by 5 bases and J by 2 bases, with 10 bases between. CDR3 sequence (DNA): TGTGCCAGCAGTTTAGGGGTACCCTACGAGCAGTACTTC. Protein sequence: CASSLGVPYEQYF.

This clonotype has a count of ten or more. The J gene is TRBJ1-2, the V gene TRBV11-2, with D maybe TRBD1 (5 bases). Between the trimmed V and J ends, which lost 1 base and 4 bases, there was a span of 16 bases. Per germline, CDR1 SGHAT and CDR2 FQNNGV. The CDR3 covers 16 residues. The CDR3 nucleotides read TGTGCCAGCAGCTTAGTGTGGGGGGAGTTGAGCTATGGCTACACCTTC. It yields the protein CASSLVWGELSYGYTF. Together with reference TRBV11-2 and TRBJ1-2, the CDR3 gives the full variable domain: EAGVAQSPRYKIIEKRQSVAFWCNPISGHATLYWYQQILGQGPKLLIQFQNNGVVDDSQLPKDRFSAERLKGVDSTLKIQPAKLEDSAVYLCASSLVWGELSYGYTFGSGTRLTVV.

At least ten counts were recorded for this clonotype. The chain links TRBV5-6 to TRBJ2-7, with 9 bases lining up with TRBD1. From germline, CDR1 is SGHDT and CDR2 YYEEEE. Germline trimming cut 3 bases from V and 4 bases from J; bases unmatched to any gene: 11. This CDR3 contains 16 residues. CDR3 loop: CASSSGQGFRLYEQYF. The CDR3 region has the DNA TGTGCCAGCAGCTCAGGACAGGGGTTTCGACTTTACGAGCAGTACTTC.

This clonotype was counted ten times or more. CDR3 protein: CASSRNYEQYF. The CDR3 nucleotides read TGTGCCAGCAGCCGGAACTACGAGCAGTACTTC. The V gene is TRBV7-2, the J gene TRBJ2-7; D call uncertain. This CDR3 is 11 amino acids long. With 5 bases removed from V and 3 bases from J, the gap between germline ends came to 5 bases. Germline assignment: CDR1 SGHTA and CDR2 FQGNSA.

The rearrangement joins TRBV3-1 to TRBJ2-3; D remains ambiguous. Germline V gives CDR1 LGHDT, CDR2 YNNKEL (reference sequence). The V gene lost 1 base and the J gene lost 4 bases, with 3 bases spanning the gap. The CDR3 is 12 amino acids. The CDR3 DNA reads TGTGCCAGCAGCCAAGTTGCAGATACGCAGTATTTT. Amino acid sequence: CASSQVADTQYF.

The V gene is TRBV2, the J gene TRBJ2-1; 7 bases fit TRBD2. The V gene's germline CDR1 is SNHLY and CDR2 FYNNEI. The CDR3 is made up of 14 amino acids. V lost 3 bases and J lost 8; bases outside the gene matches: 7. This CDR3 is CASSDTGLVDEQFF. The CDR3 region has the DNA TGTGCCAGCAGTGACACCGGACTAGTCGATGAGCAGTTCTTC.

This clonotype has a handful of counts. The V gene is TRBV7-9, the J gene TRBJ2-1, with D possibly TRBD2 on 7 matching bases. This CDR3 is 13 amino acids long. The V and J ends lost 8 bases and 6 bases respectively, with 14 bases between them. Germline V gives CDR1 SEHNR, CDR2 FQNEAQ (reference sequence). The CDR3 sequence is CASRGAVGNEQFF. CDR3 bases: TGTGCCAGCCGGGGGGCGGTGGGCAATGAGCAGTTCTTC. Drawing the rest from reference TRBV7-9 and TRBJ2-1, the complete variable domain is DTGVSQNPRHKITKRGQNVTFRCDPISEHNRLYWYRQTLGQGPEFLTYFQNEAQLEKSRLLSDRFSAERPKGSFSTLEIQRTEQGDSAMYLCASRGAVGNEQFFGPGTRLTVL.

The sample holds many counts of this clonotype. The V call is TRBV7-2, the J call TRBJ2-3, with 9 bases fitting TRBD1. The CDR3 covers 15 residues. Germline CDR1 is SGHTA and CDR2 is FQGNSA. V lost 1 base and J lost 1; bases outside the gene matches: 0. This CDR3 is CASSLGQGGTDTQYF. The CDR3 DNA reads TGTGCCAGCAGCTTAGGACAGGGGGGCACAGATACGCAGTATTTT.

This clonotype was seen only a few times. The gene calls are TRBV7-9 and TRBJ2-7, with 10 bases aligning to TRBD1. The length of the CDR3 is 15 residues. Germline CDR1 and CDR2: SEHNR and FQNEAQ (reference sequence). With V trimmed by 5 bases and J by 7 bases, 11 bases remained unmatched. This chain's CDR3 is CASSRRDRGSNEQYF. CDR3 bases: TGTGCCAGCAGCCGCAGGGACAGGGGTTCCAATGAGCAGTACTTC.

This clonotype has a handful of counts. V usage is TRBV7-9 and J usage is TRBJ2-5; possible D gene TRBD2, 6 bases. Germline assignment: CDR1 SEHNR and CDR2 FQNEAQ (reference sequence). The germline V and J ends were trimmed by 5 bases and 4 bases, with 14 bases remaining between them. This CDR3 is 14 amino acids long. CDR3 DNA: TGTGCCAGCAGCGTGACTAGTAGGCGAGAGACCCAGTACTTC. Amino acids: CASSVTSRRETQYF.

This chain links TRBV5-5 with TRBJ2-7; D not resolved. The germline V gene has CDR1 SGHKS and CDR2 YYEKEE (reference sequence). Trimming left V 0 bases short and J 7 bases short, with 17 bases between. The CDR3 contains 15 residues. The CDR3 nucleotides read TGTGCCAGCAGCTTGGAGTCTGGCGGATTCTGGGAGCAGTACTTC. Translated: CASSLESGGFWEQYF.

The chain has TRBV9 and TRBJ1-1; possibly TRBD1 for D (6 bases). The ends were cut back, 4 bases at V and 2 bases at J, with 24 bases in the middle. The CDR3 totals 18 residues. Germline loops: CDR1 SGDLS, CDR2 YYNGEE. The CDR3 loop reads CASSPEIGTRGRNTEAFF. DNA for the CDR3: TGTGCCAGCAGCCCCGAGATTGGGACCAGGGGAAGAAACACTGAAGCTTTCTTT.

The rearrangement uses TRBV20-1 and TRBJ2-7, with D maybe TRBD1 (5 bases). The CDR3 has 15 amino acids. Trimming stripped 2 bases from V and 2 bases from J, with 16 bases between. The germline V gene encodes CDR1 DFQATT and CDR2 SNEGSKA (reference sequence). CDR3: CSARWPQGNPYEQYF. CDR3 sequence (DNA): TGCAGTGCTAGATGGCCGCAGGGAAACCCCTACGAGCAGTACTTC.

This clonotype was observed a handful of times. V gene TRBV7-8 combines with J gene TRBJ2-1; 15 bases line up with TRBD2. CDR1 and CDR2 from the germline V gene are SGHVS and FQNEAQ. Trimming removed 4 bases from V and 6 bases from J; junction bases left unmatched: 4. The length of the CDR3 is 16 residues. This CDR3 is CASSWTSGGVANEQFF. The CDR3, as DNA: TGTGCCAGCAGCTGGACTAGCGGGGGGGTCGCCAATGAGCAGTTCTTC.